The T cell receptor (beta chain) described here comes from a study of T cell responses to AZD1222 COVID-19 vaccine. Findings of the study overall: Repertoire sampling happened only post peak T cell response. At baseline, seropositivity was found in only 6 or 7 AZD1222 recipients. Among spike-specific TCRs, nearly half reportedly target unmutated variant regions. Regions 160-218 and 743-854 dominated among vaccine-associated CD4 TCRs spanning spike.

Points on this clone: Antigen unknown.

With 3 bases clipped from V and 1 base from J, the junction kept 6 bases outside the gene matches. The CDR3 covers 16 residues. The germline V gene has CDR1 LGHDT and CDR2 YNNKEL (reference sequence). Profiled with immunoSEQ multiplex PCR; TCRdb holds only in-frame clones, not every one. The data show about 27,000 clones, with 92% seen just once and over 7% held by the top ten. Specimen: peripheral blood, collected 28 days after the second AZD1222 dose. The sequence was collected from an adult who received the AZD1222 COVID-19 vaccine. V and J are TRBV3-1 (or the pseudogene TRBV3-2) and TRBJ1-1; the match to TRBD1 covers 9 bases. As DNA, the CDR3 is TGTGCCAGCAGCCAGTACGGACAGGGGTCGAACACTGAAGCTTTCTTT. It encodes CASSQYGQGSNTEAFF.